This T cell receptor beta chain derives from a study of cytomegalovirus exposure and HLA in healthy donors. This PCR relied on a set of 60 Vbeta primers and 13 Jbeta primers. Sequencing used immunoSEQ multiplex PCR; TCRdb keeps in-frame clones, though not all of them. The listing contains under 120,000 clones. This CDR3 is built from 18 residues. The V and J ends lost 1 base and 4 bases, in that order; junction bases with no gene match: 10. Germline V gene lookup returns CDR1 SGHRS and CDR2 YFSETQ. The source of this sequence is a middle-aged man in good health and CMV-seronegative. V is TRBV5-1 and J is TRBJ2-2, with TRBD2 matching over 10 bases. The sample was PBMCs. The CDR3 nucleotides read TGCGCCAGCAGCTTGTTAGGGCTAGCGGGAGTCATCACCGGGGAGCTGTTTTTT. This encodes CASSLLGLAGVITGELFF. The full variable domain, with the rest looked up from reference TRBV5-1 and TRBJ2-2, is KAGVTQTPRYLIKTRGQQVTLSCSPISGHRSVSWYQQTPGQGLQFLFEYFSETQRNKGNFPGRFSGRQFSNSRSEMNVSTLELGDSALYLCASSLLGLAGVITGELFFGEGSRLTVL.